Detailed here is one T cell receptor (beta chain). What it binds is not known. This sample is part of a study of regulatory T cells in long-lasting Graves disease. Notes on the study in general: Favored usage of TRBV28, TRBJ1-2 and TRBJ2-5 was recorded in persistent disease.

The time point denotes: newly diagnosed GD, antithyroid drugs for less than 3 months. Researchers made the TCR library from RNA that was extracted from PBMCs. From germline, CDR1 is SGHKS and CDR2 YYEKEE (reference sequence). This CDR3 comprises 18 residues. V was pared by 4 bases and J by 5 bases, with 19 bases of the junction left unmatched. Library construction for TCR beta used iRepertoire HTBI primers and Arm-PCR of CDR3 regions. TCRdb itself ran the multiplex PCR reads through MiXCR, one entry per CDR3 protein. The table lists about 380,000 distinct CDR3 sequences, about 14% of them singletons, with about a fifth in the top ten.

The sample consisted of peripheral blood mononuclear cells (PBMCs), taken at new diagnosis, from a patient treated with antithyroid drugs. The TCR was taken from a female donor with Graves disease. The rearrangement joins TRBV5-5 to TRBJ2-7; 9 nucleotides line up with TRBD2. The CDR3 DNA follows: TGTGCCAGCAGCACCCTCGGCGGGAGGGCCTCCCGAGTCCACGAGCAGTACTTC. It is translated as CASSTLGGRASRVHEQYF.